This TCR beta chain was retrieved from a study of regulatory T cells in long-lasting Graves disease. General study findings and limits: Lower TCR diversity characterized persistent Graves' patients relative to newly diagnosed patients.

The trim removed 5 bases at V and 6 bases at J, leaving 7 bases unmatched. Germline V lookup: CDR1 SGHRS, CDR2 YFSETQ. There are 14 residues in the CDR3. Time point indicated: newly diagnosed GD, antithyroid drugs for less than 3 months. From PBMCs, RNA was extracted and then used to make the TCR library. Researchers made TCR beta libraries by using iRepertoire HTBI primers and running Arm-PCR on CDR3 regions. TCRdb processed the multiplex PCR reads anew with MiXCR; each CDR3 protein has one entry. The repertoire holds about 420,000 distinct CDR3 sequences, with 16% as singletons. Turning to this clonotype: Its antigen is not identified.

The data were also submitted as part of a second study, on T cells in Graves' hyperthyroidism and ophthalmopathy.

The V and J genes are TRBV5-1 and TRBJ2-3; 9 bases are a match to TRBD2. The clonotype originates from a woman aged 18-29 years with Graves disease. The sequenced sample was peripheral blood mononuclear cells (PBMCs), obtained at new diagnosis, from a patient treated with antithyroid drugs. The CDR3 bases are TGCGCCAGCAGGGTTTCTAGCGGGACGGATACGCAGTATTTT. Translated: CASRVSSGTDTQYF.